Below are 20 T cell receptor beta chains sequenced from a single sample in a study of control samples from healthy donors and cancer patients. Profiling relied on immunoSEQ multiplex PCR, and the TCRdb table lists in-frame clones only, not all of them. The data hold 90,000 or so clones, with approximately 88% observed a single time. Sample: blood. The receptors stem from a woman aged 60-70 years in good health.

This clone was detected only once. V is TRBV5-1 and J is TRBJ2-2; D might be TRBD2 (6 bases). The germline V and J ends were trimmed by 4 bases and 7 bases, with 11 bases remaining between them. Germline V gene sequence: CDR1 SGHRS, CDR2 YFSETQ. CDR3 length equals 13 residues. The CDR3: CASSTSSDGELFF. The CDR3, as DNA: TGCGCCAGCAGCACCTCTAGCGACGGGGAGCTGTTTTTT.

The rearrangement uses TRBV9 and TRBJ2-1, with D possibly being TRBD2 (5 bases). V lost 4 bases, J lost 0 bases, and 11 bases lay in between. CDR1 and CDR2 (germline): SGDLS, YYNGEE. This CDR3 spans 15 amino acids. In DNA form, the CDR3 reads TGTGCCAGCAGCAGCGGAATGAGCTCCTACAATGAGCAGTTCTTC. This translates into CASSSGMSSYNEQFF.

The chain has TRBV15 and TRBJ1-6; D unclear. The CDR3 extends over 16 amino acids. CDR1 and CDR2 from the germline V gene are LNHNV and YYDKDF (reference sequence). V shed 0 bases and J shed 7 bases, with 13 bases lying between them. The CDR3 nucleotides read TGTGCCACCAGCAGAGATCTCGGCACCACGAATTCACCCCTCCACTTT. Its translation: CATSRDLGTTNSPLHF. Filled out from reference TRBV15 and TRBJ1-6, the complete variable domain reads DAMVIQNPRYQVTQFGKPVTLSCSQTLNHNVMYWYQQKSSQAPKLLFHYYDKDFNNEADTPDNFQSRRPNTSFCFLDIRSPGLGDTAMYLCATSRDLGTTNSPLHFGNGTRLTVT.

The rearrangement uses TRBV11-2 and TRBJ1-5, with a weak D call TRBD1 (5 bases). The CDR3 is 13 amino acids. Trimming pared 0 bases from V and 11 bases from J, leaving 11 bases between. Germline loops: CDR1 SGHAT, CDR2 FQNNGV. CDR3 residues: CASSLDSGNAQHF. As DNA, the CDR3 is TGTGCCAGCAGCTTAGATTCAGGGAACGCCCAGCATTTT.

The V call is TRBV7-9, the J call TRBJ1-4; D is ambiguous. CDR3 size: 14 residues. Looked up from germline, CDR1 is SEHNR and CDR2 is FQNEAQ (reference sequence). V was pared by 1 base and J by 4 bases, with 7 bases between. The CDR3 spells CASSLGQNNEKLFF. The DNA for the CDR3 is TGTGCCAGCAGCTTAGGGCAGAATAATGAAAAACTGTTTTTT.

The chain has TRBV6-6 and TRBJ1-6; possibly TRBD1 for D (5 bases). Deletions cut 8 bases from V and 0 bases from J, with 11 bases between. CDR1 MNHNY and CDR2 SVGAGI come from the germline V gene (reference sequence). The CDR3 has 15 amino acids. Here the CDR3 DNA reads TGTGCCAGCGAGGGTAGGGGCTCCTATAATTCACCCCTCCACTTT. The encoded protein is CASEGRGSYNSPLHF.

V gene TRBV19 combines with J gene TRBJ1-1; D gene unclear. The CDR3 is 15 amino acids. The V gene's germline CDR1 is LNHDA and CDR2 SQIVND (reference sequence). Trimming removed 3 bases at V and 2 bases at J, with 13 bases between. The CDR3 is CASSINPGTNTEAFF. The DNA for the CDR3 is TGTGCCAGTAGTATTAATCCGGGCACTAACACTGAAGCTTTCTTT.

CDR3 loop: CASTPFERAPEAFF. DNA of the CDR3: TGTGCCAGCACCCCGTTCGAGAGGGCCCCTGAAGCTTTCTTT. V is TRBV7-9 and J is TRBJ1-1; D is ambiguous. CDR3 length: 14 residues. Germline CDR1 and CDR2: SEHNR and FQNEAQ (reference sequence). Trimming cost V 7 bases and J 6 bases, with 18 bases left between them. The variable domain in full, completed from reference TRBV7-9 and TRBJ1-1, reads DTGVSQNPRHKITKRGQNVTFRCDPISEHNRLYWYRQTLGQGPEFLTYFQNEAQLEKSRLLSDRFSAERPKGSFSTLEIQRTEQGDSAMYLCASTPFERAPEAFFGQGTRLTVV.

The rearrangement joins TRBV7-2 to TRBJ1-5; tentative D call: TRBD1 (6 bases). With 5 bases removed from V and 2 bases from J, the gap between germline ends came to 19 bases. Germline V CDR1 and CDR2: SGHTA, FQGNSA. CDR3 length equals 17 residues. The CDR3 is CASSPTTGLIGNQPQHF. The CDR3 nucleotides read TGTGCCAGCAGCCCGACAACAGGGTTGATTGGCAATCAGCCCCAGCATTTT.

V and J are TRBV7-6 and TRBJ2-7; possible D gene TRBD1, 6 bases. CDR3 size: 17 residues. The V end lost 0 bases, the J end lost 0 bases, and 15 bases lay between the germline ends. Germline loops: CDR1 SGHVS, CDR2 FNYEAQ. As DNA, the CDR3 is TGTGCCAGCAGCTTAGCGCCGACAGGTTCCAGCTCCTACGAGCAGTACTTC. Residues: CASSLAPTGSSSYEQYF.

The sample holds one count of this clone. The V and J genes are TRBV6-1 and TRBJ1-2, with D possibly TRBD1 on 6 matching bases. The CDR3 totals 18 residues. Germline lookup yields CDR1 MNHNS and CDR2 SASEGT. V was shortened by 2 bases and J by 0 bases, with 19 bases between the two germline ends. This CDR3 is CASSELPAGVRANYGYTF. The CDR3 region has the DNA TGTGCCAGCAGTGAACTCCCGGCAGGGGTGCGGGCTAACTATGGCTACACCTTC.

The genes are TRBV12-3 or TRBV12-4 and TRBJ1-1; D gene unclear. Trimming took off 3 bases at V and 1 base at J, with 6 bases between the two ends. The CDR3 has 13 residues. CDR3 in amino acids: CASSFMRNTEAFF. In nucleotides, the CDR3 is TGTGCCAGCAGTTTTATGAGGAACACTGAAGCTTTCTTT.

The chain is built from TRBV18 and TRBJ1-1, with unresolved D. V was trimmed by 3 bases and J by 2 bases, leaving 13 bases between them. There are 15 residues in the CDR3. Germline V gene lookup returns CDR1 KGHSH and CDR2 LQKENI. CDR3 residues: CASSPLGGYNTEAFF. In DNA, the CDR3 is TGTGCCAGCTCACCGCTGGGCGGCTATAACACTGAAGCTTTCTTT. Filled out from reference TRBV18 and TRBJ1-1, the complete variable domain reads NAGVMQNPRHLVRRRGQEARLRCSPMKGHSHVYWYRQLPEEGLKFMVYLQKENIIDESGMPKERFSAEFPKEGPSILRIQQVVRGDSAAYFCASSPLGGYNTEAFFGQGTRLTVV.

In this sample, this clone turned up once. The CDR3 sequence is CASSLLAPGQGGEKLFF. The DNA for the CDR3 is TGCGCCAGCAGCTTGTTGGCCCCGGGACAGGGGGGGGAAAAACTGTTTTTT. The chain couples TRBV5-1 to TRBJ1-4, with 11 bases aligning to TRBD1. Germline V CDR1 and CDR2: SGHRS, YFSETQ. CDR3 length equals 17 residues. With 1 base clipped from V and 8 bases from J, the junction kept 10 bases outside the gene matches. Complete variable domain (other parts from reference TRBV5-1 and TRBJ1-4): KAGVTQTPRYLIKTRGQQVTLSCSPISGHRSVSWYQQTPGQGLQFLFEYFSETQRNKGNFPGRFSGRQFSNSRSEMNVSTLELGDSALYLCASSLLAPGQGGEKLFFGSGTQLSVL.

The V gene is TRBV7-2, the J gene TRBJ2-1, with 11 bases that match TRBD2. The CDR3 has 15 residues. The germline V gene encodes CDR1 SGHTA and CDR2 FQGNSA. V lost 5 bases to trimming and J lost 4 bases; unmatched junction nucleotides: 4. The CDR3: CASSPLAGGYNEQFF. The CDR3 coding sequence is TGTGCCAGCAGCCCGCTAGCGGGAGGATACAATGAGCAGTTCTTC.

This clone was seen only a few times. CDR3 coding DNA: TGCGCCAGCAGTTACATCCCGGGGGAAGGGGAGACCCAGTACTTC. Translating it yields CASSYIPGEGETQYF. The V and J genes are TRBV5-1 and TRBJ2-5; weak D call: TRBD2 (6 bases). Trimming pared 5 bases from V and 5 bases from J, leaving 19 bases between. The germline gives CDR1 SGHRS, CDR2 YFSETQ. The CDR3 runs 15 residues.

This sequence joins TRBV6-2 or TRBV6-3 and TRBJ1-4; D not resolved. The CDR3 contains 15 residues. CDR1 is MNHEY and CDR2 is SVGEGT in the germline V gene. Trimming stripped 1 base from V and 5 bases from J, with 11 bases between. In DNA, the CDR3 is TGTGCCAGCAGTTACTGGGGTAACTCCAATGAAAAACTGTTTTTT. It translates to CASSYWGNSNEKLFF.

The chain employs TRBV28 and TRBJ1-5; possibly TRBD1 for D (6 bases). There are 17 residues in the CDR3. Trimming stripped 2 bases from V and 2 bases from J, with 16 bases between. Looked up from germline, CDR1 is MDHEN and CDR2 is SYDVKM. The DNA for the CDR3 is TGTGCCAGCAGTTTACCCTACAGGGTAGGAGGCAATCAGCCCCAGCATTTT. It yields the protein CASSLPYRVGGNQPQHF. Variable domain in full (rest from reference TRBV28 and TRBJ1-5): DVKVTQSSRYLVKRTGEKVFLECVQDMDHENMFWYRQDPGLGLRLIYFSYDVKMKEKGDIPEGYSVSREKKERFSLILESASTNQTSMYLCASSLPYRVGGNQPQHFGDGTRLSIL.

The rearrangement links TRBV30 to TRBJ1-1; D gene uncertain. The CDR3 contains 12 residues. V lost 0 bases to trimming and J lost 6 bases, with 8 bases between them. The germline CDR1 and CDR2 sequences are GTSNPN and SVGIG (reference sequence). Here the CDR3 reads CAWSVRVPEAFF. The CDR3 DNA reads TGTGCCTGGAGTGTTAGGGTCCCTGAAGCTTTCTTT.

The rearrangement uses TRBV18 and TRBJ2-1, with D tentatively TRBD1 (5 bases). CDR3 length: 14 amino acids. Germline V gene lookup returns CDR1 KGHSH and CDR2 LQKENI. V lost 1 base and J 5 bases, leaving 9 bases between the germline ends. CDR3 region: CASSPQQANNEQFF. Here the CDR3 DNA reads TGTGCCAGCTCACCACAACAGGCCAACAATGAGCAGTTCTTC.